Listed here are 10 T cell receptor beta chains from one sample, sequenced in a study of blood T cell repertoires in COVID-19. Assay: immunoSEQ multiplex PCR; the TCRdb copy retains only in-frame clones and omits some. The sample yields approximately 330,000 clones, roughly 90% seen once. Sequencing was performed on peripheral blood. The receptor source for this set is a woman between 40 and 50 years old with COVID-19, enrolled during active disease.

The gene calls are TRBV9 and TRBJ1-6, with 8 nucleotides matching TRBD1. From germline, CDR1 is SGDLS and CDR2 YYNGEE. CDR3 length: 16 amino acids. V shed 0 bases, J shed 8 bases, and the junction held 7 bases outside the gene matches. In DNA, the CDR3 is TGTGCCAGCAGCGTAGCGTATTTGACAGGGGATTCACCCCTCCACTTT. It specifies CASSVAYLTGDSPLHF.

V is TRBV27 and J is TRBJ2-7; D remains unclear. V lost 6 bases and J 4 bases, leaving 16 bases between the germline ends. The CDR3 runs 14 residues. Germline V gene lookup returns CDR1 MNHEY and CDR2 SMNVEV (reference sequence). For the CDR3, the DNA is TGTGCCAGCAGCCGTCCAAACCCAGGTTACGAGCAGTACTTC. As protein: CASSRPNPGYEQYF.

V and J are TRBV6-5 and TRBJ1-5; a possible D gene is TRBD1 (5 bases). The V and J ends lost 6 bases and 3 bases respectively, with 12 bases between them. The germline gives CDR1 MNHEY, CDR2 SVGAGI. The CDR3 is made up of 14 amino acids. The CDR3 region has the DNA TGTGCCAGCAGCCGGGGGGGGGACAATCAGCCCCAGCATTTT. This translates into CASSRGGDNQPQHF.

With regard to this clone: Different DNA sequences within this sample yield the same CDR3. The V and J genes are TRBV4-1 and TRBJ2-7; 13 bases agree with TRBD2. The CDR3 totals 16 residues. After removal of 2 bases from V and 2 bases from J, the junction contained 3 bases not matched to a gene. Germline-derived CDR1 and CDR2 are MGHRA and YSYEKL. The CDR3 region has the DNA TGCGCCAGCAGCCAATGGACTAGCGGGGGACCCTACGAGCAGTACTTC. Translated, it gives CASSQWTSGGPYEQYF.

The chain recombines TRBV5-1 with TRBJ2-4, with D tentatively TRBD2 (7 bases). Trimming took off 0 bases at V and 8 bases at J, with 15 bases between the two ends. The germline V gene encodes CDR1 SGHRS and CDR2 YFSETQ. The CDR3 loop spans 15 amino acids. This CDR3 is CASSLVAGEGDIQYF. CDR3 sequence (DNA): TGCGCCAGCAGCTTGGTTGCGGGAGAGGGGGACATTCAGTACTTC.

The genes are TRBV24-1 and TRBJ2-1, with 10 bases aligning to TRBD1. Per the germline V gene, CDR1 is KGHDR and CDR2 is SFDVKD. Unmatched junction bases numbered 12, after V lost 9 bases and J lost 5 bases. There are 16 residues in the CDR3. The CDR3 region has the DNA TGTGCCACCGGCCCAGGGGACAGGGGACTAGACAATGAGCAGTTCTTC. It codes for CATGPGDRGLDNEQFF.

V is TRBV19 and J is TRBJ2-1; 7 nucleotides agree with TRBD1. This CDR3 has 13 amino acids. Germline loops: CDR1 LNHDA, CDR2 SQIVND (reference sequence). V shed 5 bases, J shed 8 bases, and the junction held 6 bases outside the gene matches. The CDR3 sequence is CASSSYRGDEQFF. Written as DNA, the CDR3 is TGTGCCAGTAGTTCCTACAGGGGCGATGAGCAGTTCTTC.

The chain employs TRBV7-2 and TRBJ2-5; the D gene is possibly TRBD2 (5 bases). Germline CDR1 and CDR2: SGHTA and FQGNSA. The CDR3 sequence is 15 residues long. The V end lost 5 bases, the J end lost 3 bases, and 16 bases lay between the germline ends. This chain's CDR3 is CASSRNEGPEETQYF. The CDR3 region has the DNA TGTGCCAGCAGCCGCAACGAGGGTCCCGAAGAGACCCAGTACTTC.

The rearrangement uses TRBV2 and TRBJ2-2; a weak D match, TRBD1 (6 bases). From germline, CDR1 is SNHLY and CDR2 FYNNEI. V was pared by 7 bases and J by 6 bases, with 18 bases between. The CDR3 runs to 15 residues. CDR3 nucleotide sequence: TGTGCCAGCACTGGGGGCTCCCTGGAGGCCGGGGAGCTGTTTTTT. Its protein product is CASTGGSLEAGELFF.

The chain combines TRBV5-1 with TRBJ1-4; 7 bases match TRBD1. Trimming at V came to 4 bases and at J to 8 bases, leaving 11 bases not matched to a gene. The germline V gene has CDR1 SGHRS and CDR2 YFSETQ. CDR3 size: 15 residues. The CDR3 reads CASSQAARGQEKLFF. CDR3 nucleotide sequence: TGCGCCAGCAGCCAGGCCGCCAGGGGACAGGAAAAACTGTTTTTT.